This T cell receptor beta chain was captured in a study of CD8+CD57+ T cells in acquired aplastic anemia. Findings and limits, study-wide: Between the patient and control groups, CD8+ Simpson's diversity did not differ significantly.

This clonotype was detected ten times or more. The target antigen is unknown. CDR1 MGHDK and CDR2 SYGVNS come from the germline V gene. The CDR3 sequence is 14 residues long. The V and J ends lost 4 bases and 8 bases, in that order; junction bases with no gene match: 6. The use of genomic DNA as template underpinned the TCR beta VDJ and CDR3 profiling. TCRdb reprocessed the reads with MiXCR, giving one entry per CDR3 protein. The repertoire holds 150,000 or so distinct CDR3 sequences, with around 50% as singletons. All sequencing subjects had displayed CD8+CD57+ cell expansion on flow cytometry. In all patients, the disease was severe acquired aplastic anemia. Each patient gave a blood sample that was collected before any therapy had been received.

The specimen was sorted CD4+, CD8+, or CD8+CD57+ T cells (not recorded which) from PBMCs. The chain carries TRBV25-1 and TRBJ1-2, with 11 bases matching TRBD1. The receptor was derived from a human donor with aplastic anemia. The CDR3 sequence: CASSVHGQGAGYTF. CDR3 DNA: TGTGCCAGCAGTGTTCATGGACAGGGGGCCGGCTACACCTTC.